This T cell receptor beta chain was profiled in a study of PD-1 blockade in classical Hodgkin lymphoma. Findings of the study overall: Why the repertoires differ is still unclear, perhaps disease activity or prior therapy. For complete responders, baseline diversity was comparable to that of newly diagnosed patients.

Germline assignment: CDR1 MNHEY and CDR2 SVGAGI. This CDR3 spans 12 amino acids. Trimming removed 4 bases at V and 7 bases at J, with 10 bases between. All trial patients relapsed after autologous stem cell transplantation. Magnetic negative selection was used to purify CD8+ T cells from thawed PBMCs. Here immunoSEQ multiplex PCR was the method, and the copy in TCRdb shows in-frame clones only, minus some. The sample records fewer than 3,500 clones, roughly four fifths being singletons. Concerning this clone: Its antigen is unknown.

Sample: CD8+ T cells from blood, taken at baseline. The chain links TRBV6-5 to TRBJ1-1, with D possibly TRBD1 on 6 matching bases. The TCR was taken from a human donor with classical Hodgkin lymphoma. The CDR3: CASSSGQFEAFF. The CDR3 bases are TGTGCCAGCAGTTCAGGACAGTTTGAAGCTTTCTTT.